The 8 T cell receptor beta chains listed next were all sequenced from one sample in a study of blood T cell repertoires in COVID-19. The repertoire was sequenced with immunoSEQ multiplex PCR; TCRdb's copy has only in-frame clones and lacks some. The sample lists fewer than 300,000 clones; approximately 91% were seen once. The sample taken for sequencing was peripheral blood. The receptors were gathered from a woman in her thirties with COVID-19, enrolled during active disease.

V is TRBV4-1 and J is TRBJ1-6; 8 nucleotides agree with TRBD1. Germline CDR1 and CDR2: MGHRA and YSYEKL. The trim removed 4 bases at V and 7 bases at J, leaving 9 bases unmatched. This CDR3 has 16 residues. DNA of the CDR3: TGCGCCAGCAGCCCGGCCGGGACAGGCTTGAATTCACCCCTCCACTTT. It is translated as CASSPAGTGLNSPLHF.

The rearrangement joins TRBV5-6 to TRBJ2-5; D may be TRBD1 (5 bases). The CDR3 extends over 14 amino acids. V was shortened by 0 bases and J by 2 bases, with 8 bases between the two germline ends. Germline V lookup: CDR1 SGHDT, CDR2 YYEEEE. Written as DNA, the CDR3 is TGTGCCAGCAGCTTGGTCGGACAACAAGAGACCCAGTACTTC. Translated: CASSLVGQQETQYF.

The CDR3 loop is CASRRPLEQYF. The CDR3 nucleotides are TGTGCCAGCCGGCGGCCCTTAGAACAGTACTTC. The chain links TRBV28 to TRBJ2-5, with no clear D. The germline V gene has CDR1 MDHEN and CDR2 SYDVKM. V gave up 8 bases and J gave up 11 bases, with 15 bases separating them. CDR3 size: 11 residues.

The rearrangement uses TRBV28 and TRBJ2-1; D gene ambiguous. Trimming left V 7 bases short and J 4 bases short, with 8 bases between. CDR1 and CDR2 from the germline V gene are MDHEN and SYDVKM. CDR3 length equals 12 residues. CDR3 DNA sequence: TGTGCCAGCACAGGTGGGTACAATGAGCAGTTCTTC. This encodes CASTGGYNEQFF.

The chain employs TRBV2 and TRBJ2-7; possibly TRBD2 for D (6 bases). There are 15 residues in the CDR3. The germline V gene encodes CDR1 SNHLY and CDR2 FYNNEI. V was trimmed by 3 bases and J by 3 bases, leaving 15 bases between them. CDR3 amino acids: CASSEEGTNFYEQYF. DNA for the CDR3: TGTGCCAGCAGTGAGGAGGGGACCAATTTCTACGAGCAGTACTTC.

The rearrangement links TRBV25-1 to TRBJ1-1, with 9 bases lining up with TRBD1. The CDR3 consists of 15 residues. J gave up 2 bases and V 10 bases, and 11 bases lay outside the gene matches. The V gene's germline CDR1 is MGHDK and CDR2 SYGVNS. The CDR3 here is CATQRPGQGNTEAFF. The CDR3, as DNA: TGTGCCACCCAAAGGCCGGGACAGGGAAACACTGAAGCTTTCTTT.

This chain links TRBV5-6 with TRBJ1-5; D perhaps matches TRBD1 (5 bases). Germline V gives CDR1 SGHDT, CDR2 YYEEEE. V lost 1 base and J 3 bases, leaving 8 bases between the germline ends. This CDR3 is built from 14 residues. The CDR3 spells CASSLKGYNQPQHF. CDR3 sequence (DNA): TGTGCCAGCAGCTTGAAGGGGTACAATCAGCCCCAGCATTTT.

In nucleotides, the CDR3 is TGCGCCAGCAGAACGACAGGGGCGAGCAATCAGCCCCAGCATTTT. It codes for CASRTTGASNQPQHF. The gene calls are TRBV10-2 and TRBJ1-5, with TRBD1 identical over 8 bases. With 6 bases clipped from V and 1 base from J, the junction kept 5 bases outside the gene matches. This CDR3 is 15 amino acids long. Germline lookup yields CDR1 WSHSY and CDR2 SAAADI.